These T cell receptor beta chains were read from a single sample in a study of blood T cell repertoires in COVID-19. The protocol was immunoSEQ multiplex PCR, while the TCRdb copy is restricted to in-frame clones and leaves out a portion. The repertoire holds approximately 350,000 clones, with around 91% as singletons. Input material: PBMCs or T cells enriched from blood (not recorded which). The receptors originated from a man in his late teens or twenties who had recovered from COVID-19. Both conserved end residues are part of each CDR3. D genes are given only for firm matches. Clone size is shown for a subset of rows, as once, few, many or a class of expanded clone.

V gene,clone size,D gene,J gene,CDR3 protein,CDR3 DNA
TRBV2,.,TRBD1,TRBJ2-7,CASNLDRGPEQYF,TGTGCCAGCAACCTTGACAGGGGACCCGAGCAGTACTTC
TRBV18,.,TRBD1,TRBJ1-2,CASSPPGTGGNGYTF,TGTGCCAGCTCACCACCGGGGACAGGGGGAAATGGCTACACCTTC
TRBV7-6,.,.,TRBJ2-3,CASSLAPGSSDTQYF,TGTGCCAGCAGCTTAGCACCCGGTTCTTCAGATACGCAGTATTTT
TRBV6-5,once,.,TRBJ1-1,CASSYGPTEAFF,TGTGCCAGCAGTTACGGGCCAACTGAAGCTTTCTTT
TRBV5-1,.,.,TRBJ1-4,CASSLGQLNEKLFF,TGCGCCAGCAGCTTGGGACAGCTTAATGAAAAACTGTTTTTT
TRBV5-1,.,.,TRBJ2-2,CASSLAGGPGELFF,TGCGCCAGCAGCTTGGCCGGGGGTCCCGGGGAGCTGTTTTTT
TRBV12-5,few,.,TRBJ2-3,CASGLDRSTDTQYF,TGTGCTAGTGGTTTGGACAGGAGCACAGATACGCAGTATTTT
TRBV3-1/TRBV3-2,few,.,TRBJ1-1,CASSQDRVNTEAFF,TGTGCCAGCAGCCAAGACAGGGTTAACACTGAAGCTTTCTTT
TRBV18,once,TRBD1,TRBJ2-5,CASSSAGQGGIETQYF,TGTGCCAGCTCATCGGCCGGACAGGGGGGGATAGAGACCCAGTACTTC
TRBV21-1,.,.,TRBJ1-2,CASSKVNRVGGYTF,TGTGCCAGCAGCAAAGTCAACAGGGTGGGTGGCTACACCTTC
TRBV12-3/TRBV12-4,.,.,TRBJ2-2,CASSYRDTGELFF,TGTGCCAGCAGTTACAGGGACACCGGGGAGCTGTTTTTT
TRBV5-8,.,.,TRBJ2-3,CASSLAFAGASTDTQYF,TGTGCCAGCAGCTTGGCTTTCGCGGGGGCGAGCACAGATACGCAGTATTTT
TRBV11-3,.,.,TRBJ2-1,CASSSRRDNEQFF,TGTGCCAGCAGCTCCCGAAGAGACAATGAGCAGTTCTTC
TRBV29-1,.,.,TRBJ1-1,CSGGGMNTEAFF,TGCAGCGGTGGGGGGATGAACACTGAAGCTTTCTTT
TRBV5-1,.,TRBD2,TRBJ2-3,CASSLDSGVRTDTQYF,TGCGCCAGCAGCTTGGACAGCGGGGTCCGCACAGATACGCAGTATTTT
TRBV18,.,.,TRBJ1-6,CASSPRTGDSPLHF,TGTGCCAGCTCACCACGGACTGGGGATTCACCCCTCCACTTT
TRBV3-1/TRBV3-2,.,.,TRBJ1-5,CASSQGGGNNQPQHF,TGTGCCAGCAGCCAAGGGGGGGGAAACAATCAGCCCCAGCATTTT
TRBV7-8,.,.,TRBJ1-5,CASSPINSNQPQHF,TGTGCCAGCAGCCCTATAAACAGCAATCAGCCCCAGCATTTT
TRBV21-1,.,.,TRBJ2-7,CASSKRNGSRSEQYF,TGTGCCAGCAGCAAACGGAACGGCTCTCGGAGCGAGCAGTACTTC
TRBV27,.,TRBD1,TRBJ1-2,CASSFTGGLGYTF,TGTGCCAGCAGTTTTACAGGGGGCCTTGGCTACACCTTC
TRBV28,.,TRBD1,TRBJ1-5,CASSSGGQGIQPQHF,TGTGCCAGCAGTTCGGGGGGACAGGGTATCCAGCCCCAGCATTTT
TRBV19,.,TRBD2,TRBJ2-1,CASSRTSGDYNEQFF,TGTGCCAGTAGCCGGACTAGCGGGGACTACAATGAGCAGTTCTTC
TRBV9,.,TRBD1,TRBJ1-1,CASSVGAGTGSRAFF,TGTGCCAGCAGCGTCGGGGCTGGGACAGGGAGCCGAGCTTTCTTT
TRBV28,.,.,TRBJ1-5,CASIQSRDSNQPQHF,TGTGCCAGCATCCAATCCCGAGATAGCAATCAGCCCCAGCATTTT
TRBV11-2,.,TRBD2,TRBJ2-7,CASSSPGLAGRTPYEQYF,TGTGCCAGCAGCTCGCCGGGACTAGCGGGAAGGACCCCCTACGAGCAGTACTTC
TRBV28,.,TRBD2,TRBJ2-3,CASSLSSGGAPDTQYF,TGTGCCAGCAGTTTATCTAGCGGAGGAGCCCCAGATACGCAGTATTTT
TRBV4-2,.,.,TRBJ2-1,CASSQARRENSYNEQFF,TGTGCCAGCAGCCAAGCGAGGCGGGAAAACTCCTACAATGAGCAGTTCTTC
TRBV5-1,.,TRBD1,TRBJ1-5,CASSPTGEGQPQHF,TGCGCCAGCAGCCCCACAGGGGAAGGTCAGCCCCAGCATTTT
TRBV9,.,.,TRBJ2-7,CASSARDTLIYEQYF,TGTGCCAGCAGCGCTCGGGACACTCTTATTTACGAGCAGTACTTC
TRBV7-3,.,TRBD2,TRBJ2-6,CASSPSGRASGANVLTF,TGTGCCAGCAGCCCCAGCGGGAGGGCCTCTGGGGCCAACGTCCTGACTTTC
TRBV6-1,.,TRBD1,TRBJ1-2,CASSEAGTGNYGYTF,TGTGCCAGCAGTGAAGCTGGGACAGGAAACTATGGCTACACCTTC
TRBV12-3/TRBV12-4,.,.,TRBJ1-1,CASSPGLDTEAFF,TGTGCCAGCAGTCCAGGGTTGGACACTGAAGCTTTCTTT
TRBV28,.,.,TRBJ1-3,CASSFSGSGNTIYF,TGTGCCAGCAGTTTTTCAGGTTCTGGAAACACCATATATTTT
TRBV14,.,.,TRBJ2-3,CASSQFALGQMEPDTQYF,TGTGCCAGCAGCCAATTTGCCCTAGGACAGATGGAACCAGATACGCAGTATTTT
TRBV28,.,TRBD1,TRBJ1-5,CASSSDRGLNQPQHF,TGTGCCAGCAGTTCGGACAGGGGGCTGAATCAGCCCCAGCATTTT
TRBV7-9,.,TRBD2,TRBJ2-1,CASSPSGAGGYNEQFF,TGTGCCAGCAGCCCCTCGGGAGCGGGGGGGTACAATGAGCAGTTCTTC
TRBV3-1/TRBV3-2,.,TRBD2,TRBJ2-1,CASSPGAPGGTYNEQFF,TGTGCCAGCAGCCCCGGAGCCCCGGGGGGAACCTACAATGAGCAGTTCTTC
TRBV21-1,.,.,TRBJ2-2,CASSHRGGSHTGELFF,TGTGCCAGCAGCCACAGGGGTGGATCCCACACCGGGGAGCTGTTTTTT
TRBV7-8,.,.,TRBJ1-1,CASSLARTKNTEAFF,TGTGCCAGCAGCTTAGCTCGGACAAAGAACACTGAAGCTTTCTTT
TRBV10-3,.,.,TRBJ1-5,CAISGGGSYHQPQHF,TGTGCCATCAGTGGAGGGGGATCTTATCATCAGCCCCAGCATTTT
TRBV5-6,.,TRBD2,TRBJ2-7,CASGSGSITYEQYF,TGTGCCAGCGGCAGCGGGAGTATCACCTACGAGCAGTACTTC
TRBV10-1,.,TRBD1,TRBJ2-3,CASSVGTGGTDTQYF,TGCGCCAGCAGTGTTGGGACAGGAGGCACAGATACGCAGTATTTT
TRBV7-9,.,.,TRBJ1-1,CASIELIEAFF,TGTGCCAGCATCGAGTTAATTGAAGCTTTCTTT